This T cell receptor beta chain derives from a study of blood T cells in healthy people across ages. Whole-study results and caveats: The study could not conclusively compare naive and antigen-experienced cells, given its unsorted PBMCs.

To note about this clonotype: Its specificity is not known.

Next came a second PCR, run for about 6 to 11 cycles, which used a sample-barcoded 5' primer along with a J-beta primer mix. TCRdb processed the 5' RACE reads anew with MiXCR; each CDR3 protein has one entry. The data show 1.5 million or so distinct CDR3 sequences, with 40% to 50% seen just once and roughly 8.2% held by the top ten. Sequences were obtained from blood. The source of this sequence is a woman under 30 in good health.

CDR3 residues: CASSSSTSGRTGELFF. The CDR3 bases are TGTGCCTCCAGTTCATCAACTAGCGGGAGAACCGGGGAGCTGTTTTTT. The chain uses TRBV27 and TRBJ2-2; TRBD2 matches at 11 bases. Unmatched junction bases numbered 13, after V lost 11 bases and J lost 5 bases. This CDR3 region has 16 residues. Germline lookup yields CDR1 MNHEY and CDR2 SMNVEV (reference sequence).